This T cell receptor (beta chain) is from a study of PD-1 blockade in classical Hodgkin lymphoma. Findings of the study overall: Significantly greater TCR diversity emerged by C4D1 in CD4+ cells but not CD8+ cells. Relative to healthy donors, newly diagnosed patients reportedly had lower baseline TCR diversity, which was reported as lower still in relapsed/refractory patients. Initiation of nivolumab under 1 year after ASCT led to exclusion of patients. The origin of the repertoire differences remains undefined, with disease activity or prior therapy as possible causes.

From germline, CDR1 is KGHSH and CDR2 LQKENI. J was trimmed by 7 bases and V by 2 bases; bases with no gene match: 5. The CDR3 length is 16 residues. Time point indicated: cycle 4 day 1 (C4D1), after 6 weeks of nivolumab. Every patient was affected by relapse after autologous stem cell transplantation, while exposure to brentuximab vedotin was not uniform. This table comes from immunoSEQ multiplex PCR, and its TCRdb copy is limited to in-frame clones, with some not included. Among 20,000 to 30,000 clones listed, under 90% were seen once. A note on this clone: What it binds is not known.

The chain couples TRBV18 to TRBJ2-1; 13 bases align to TRBD2. The sequencing here drew on peripheral blood mononuclear cells (PBMCs), taken before the fourth cycle of nivolumab. The sequence derives from a human donor with classical Hodgkin lymphoma. Written as DNA, the CDR3 is TGTGCCAGCTCACCATTGACTAGCGGGAGGTCGAATGAGCAGTTCTTC. Its translation is CASSPLTSGRSNEQFF. The full variable domain, in which reference TRBV18 and TRBJ2-1 provide the parts outside the CDR3, is NAGVMQNPRHLVRRRGQEARLRCSPMKGHSHVYWYRQLPEEGLKFMVYLQKENIIDESGMPKERFSAEFPKEGPSILRIQQVVRGDSAAYFCASSPLTSGRSNEQFFGPGTRLTVL.